The 9 T cell receptor beta chains in this list originate from one sample, sequenced in a study of CD8 T cell repertoires and HIV-1 epitope variants. The antigens of these receptors remain unknown. Libraries were prepared by immunoSEQ multiplex PCR; TCRdb keeps only in-frame clonotypes and omits some of them. Among approximately 5,300 clones listed, 65% to 70% were seen once. The sequenced sample was cultured CD8+ T cells derived from PBMCs. These receptors were obtained from a male donor with HIV.

The chain employs TRBV27 and TRBJ2-3; 10 nucleotides agree with TRBD2. V lost 3 bases to trimming and J lost 1 base; unmatched junction nucleotides: 7. The CDR3 is 17 amino acids. The germline V gene has CDR1 MNHEY and CDR2 SMNVEV (reference sequence). CDR3 sequence: CASSFLLAGDRTDTQYF. Written as DNA, the CDR3 is TGTGCCAGCAGTTTCCTCCTAGCGGGAGACCGCACAGATACGCAGTATTTT.

The chain combines TRBV6-5 with TRBJ2-1; D not resolved. CDR1 and CDR2 from the germline V gene are MNHEY and SVGAGI. The length of the CDR3 is 14 residues. Deletions cut 2 bases from V and 6 bases from J, with 11 bases between. In nucleotides, the CDR3 is TGTGCCAGCAGTTACCTTGGGCGGTCCAATGAGCAGTTCTTC. Translating gives CASSYLGRSNEQFF.

This clone was counted a single time. This rearrangement joins TRBV7-8 to TRBJ2-2; D is perhaps TRBD1 (6 bases). The CDR3 has 15 residues. Trimming removed 2 bases from V and 4 bases from J, with 11 bases in between. CDR1 is SGHVS and CDR2 is FQNEAQ in the germline V gene. The CDR3 sequence: CASSLRDTITGELFF. The DNA of the CDR3 is TGTGCCAGCAGCTTACGGGACACCATCACCGGGGAGCTGTTTTTT.

Written as DNA, the CDR3 is TGTGCCAGCAGCCCCCAGGCGATCCCGAACACTGAAGCTTTCTTT. This translates into CASSPQAIPNTEAFF. The chain employs TRBV11-1 and TRBJ1-1; D gene unclear. V was clipped by 5 bases and J by 1 base, with 14 bases between them. CDR3 length equals 15 residues. The germline gives CDR1 SGHAT, CDR2 FQDESV (reference sequence). The full variable domain, completed using reference TRBV11-1 and TRBJ1-1, is EAEVAQSPRYKITEKSQAVAFWCDPISGHATLYWYRQILGQGPELLVQFQDESVVDDSQLPKDRFSAERLKGVDSTLKIQPAELGDSAMYLCASSPQAIPNTEAFFGQGTRLTVV.

The rearrangement uses TRBV19 and TRBJ2-1, with D maybe TRBD1 (5 bases). The V gene's germline CDR1 is LNHDA and CDR2 SQIVND (reference sequence). The CDR3 is made up of 13 amino acids. Deletions cut 5 bases from V and 2 bases from J, with 7 bases between. In DNA form, the CDR3 reads TGTGCCAGTAGTCCAGGGCCCTACAATGAGCAGTTCTTC. Protein product: CASSPGPYNEQFF.

This clone appeared a few times. The V gene is TRBV27, the J gene TRBJ2-2; no clear D gene. This CDR3 contains 15 residues. Germline V lookup: CDR1 MNHEY, CDR2 SMNVEV (reference sequence). The V end lost 0 bases, the J end lost 5 bases, and 10 bases lay between the germline ends. CDR3 bases: TGTGCCAGCAGTTTATCGATGGCGGTAACCGGGGAGCTGTTTTTT. Encoded protein: CASSLSMAVTGELFF.

The CDR3 nucleotides are TGTGCCAGCAGCTTAGGCCATCTAGGGGCCAACGTCCTGACTTTC. Translation: CASSLGHLGANVLTF. The rearrangement uses TRBV7-2 and TRBJ2-6; D unclear. Germline loops: CDR1 SGHTA, CDR2 FQGNSA. The V gene lost 1 base and the J gene lost 4 bases, with 8 bases spanning the gap. This CDR3 comprises 15 residues.

J is TRBJ2-7 and V is TRBV12-5, with D unclear. The V gene lost 3 bases and the J gene lost 0 bases, with 9 bases spanning the gap. CDR3 size: 14 residues. CDR1 and CDR2 (germline): LGHNT, FRNRAP. The CDR3 sequence is CASGFAAPSYEQYF. The CDR3 nucleotides are TGTGCTAGTGGTTTTGCGGCACCCTCCTACGAGCAGTACTTC.

The chain joins TRBV10-1 to TRBJ2-7; 7 nucleotides match TRBD1. With V trimmed by 6 bases and J by 0 bases, 5 bases remained unmatched. This CDR3 contains 14 residues. Looked up from germline, CDR1 is WNHNN and CDR2 is SYGVQD (reference sequence). This CDR3 reads CASSSGTVSYEQYF. The CDR3, as DNA: TGCGCCAGCAGCTCCGGGACAGTCTCCTACGAGCAGTACTTC.